These T cell receptor beta chains were read from a single sample in a study of blood T cell repertoires in COVID-19. Clones were read by immunoSEQ multiplex PCR, and TCRdb kept only the in-frame ones, dropping some. This sample carries 100,000 to 150,000 clones, 79% of them seen once, and the ten largest clones take roughly 35%. Sequenced input: peripheral blood. Receptors were obtained from a man aged 35 to 55 with active or convalescent COVID-19. CDR3s include the opening cysteine and the closing phenylalanine or tryptophan. The D gene is left open where the match is weak. Clone size is not always given. Where it is, it says once, few, many or a class for expanded clones.

cdr3_nt: TGTGCCAGCAGTGAATCCGGGAGGTATGGCTACACCTTC
cdr3_aa: CASSESGRYGYTF
clone_size: .
j_call: TRBJ1-2
d_call: .
v_call: TRBV6-1

cdr3_nt: TGTGCCAGCAGACCGGACAGGGCTGGAAACACCATATATTTT
cdr3_aa: CASRPDRAGNTIYF
clone_size: .
j_call: TRBJ1-3
d_call: TRBD1
v_call: TRBV5-6

cdr3_nt: TGTGCCATCAGTGGGACAGAACTCTCTGGAAACACCATATATTTT
cdr3_aa: CAISGTELSGNTIYF
clone_size: .
j_call: TRBJ1-3
d_call: .
v_call: TRBV10-3

cdr3_nt: TGTGCCAGTAGTATACTGAGGGAGGATACGCAGTATTTT
cdr3_aa: CASSILREDTQYF
clone_size: .
j_call: TRBJ2-3
d_call: .
v_call: TRBV19

cdr3_nt: TGTGCCAGCAGTTTGGGGGACAGTTTCGAAAAACTGTTTTTT
cdr3_aa: CASSLGDSFEKLFF
clone_size: .
j_call: TRBJ1-4
d_call: TRBD1
v_call: TRBV28

cdr3_nt: TGTGCCAGCAGCTTTGGGATACAGGACACTGAAGCTTTCTTT
cdr3_aa: CASSFGIQDTEAFF
clone_size: .
j_call: TRBJ1-1
d_call: .
v_call: TRBV5-4

cdr3_nt: TGTGCCAGCACCTCGACAGGGGCTAATGAAAAACTGTTTTTT
cdr3_aa: CASTSTGANEKLFF
clone_size: .
j_call: TRBJ1-4
d_call: TRBD1
v_call: TRBV27

cdr3_nt: TGTGCCAGCAGCCAAGCAGGGAGGGTCTCCTACGAGCAGTACTTC
cdr3_aa: CASSQAGRVSYEQYF
clone_size: once
j_call: TRBJ2-7
d_call: TRBD2
v_call: TRBV14

cdr3_nt: TGCAGTGTTACTGACTCTCCACTTAGCGAGCAGTACTTC
cdr3_aa: CSVTDSPLSEQYF
clone_size: once
j_call: TRBJ2-7
d_call: .
v_call: TRBV20-1

cdr3_nt: TGTGCCAGCAGTTTGGTGGACAGTTATAATGAAAAACTGTTTTTT
cdr3_aa: CASSLVDSYNEKLFF
clone_size: .
j_call: TRBJ1-4
d_call: .
v_call: TRBV28

cdr3_nt: TGCGCCAGCAGCCCCGACGGAGCGACTCTAGAGACCCAGTACTTC
cdr3_aa: CASSPDGATLETQYF
clone_size: .
j_call: TRBJ2-5
d_call: .
v_call: TRBV5-1

cdr3_nt: TGTGCCAGCAGCGATAGCGGGAACTACTACAATGAGCAGTTCTTC
cdr3_aa: CASSDSGNYYNEQFF
clone_size: .
j_call: TRBJ2-1
d_call: TRBD2
v_call: TRBV7-6

cdr3_nt: TGTGCCAGCAGCTTAAAGGGGGGGGTGAATGAAAAACTGTTTTTT
cdr3_aa: CASSLKGGVNEKLFF
clone_size: .
j_call: TRBJ1-4
d_call: .
v_call: TRBV7-2

cdr3_nt: TGTGCCAGCAGTTACAGGACTAGCGGTCAAGAGACCCAGTACTTC
cdr3_aa: CASSYRTSGQETQYF
clone_size: .
j_call: TRBJ2-5
d_call: TRBD2
v_call: TRBV6-2/TRBV6-3

cdr3_nt: TGTGCCTGGACCCTGGGTGCGCAGGGGAGATCTGGCTACACCTTC
cdr3_aa: CAWTLGAQGRSGYTF
clone_size: .
j_call: TRBJ1-2
d_call: .
v_call: TRBV30

cdr3_nt: TGCGCCAGCAGCTTGGGACTTACAGGGGGCGACACAGATACGCAGTATTTT
cdr3_aa: CASSLGLTGGDTDTQYF
clone_size: .
j_call: TRBJ2-3
d_call: TRBD1
v_call: TRBV5-1

cdr3_nt: TGTGCCAGCAGTACGACGGGAAATTCACCCCTCCACTTT
cdr3_aa: CASSTTGNSPLHF
clone_size: .
j_call: TRBJ1-6
d_call: .
v_call: TRBV27

cdr3_nt: TGTGCCAGTAGTAAGACCCTTGACAGAAACACTGAAGCTTTCTTT
cdr3_aa: CASSKTLDRNTEAFF
clone_size: .
j_call: TRBJ1-1
d_call: .
v_call: TRBV19

cdr3_nt: TGTGCCAGTAGTCCGGGACAGGGAGGGACTACGGAGACCCAGTACTTC
cdr3_aa: CASSPGQGGTTETQYF
clone_size: .
j_call: TRBJ2-5
d_call: TRBD1
v_call: TRBV19

cdr3_nt: TGTGCCAGCAGTTCGTCAGGGAATTCACCCCTCCACTTT
cdr3_aa: CASSSSGNSPLHF
clone_size: .
j_call: TRBJ1-6
d_call: .
v_call: TRBV12-3/TRBV12-4

cdr3_nt: TGTGCCAGCGGGGGTGGGGGACAGGGGAACACTGAAGCTTTCTTT
cdr3_aa: CASGGGGQGNTEAFF
clone_size: .
j_call: TRBJ1-1
d_call: TRBD1
v_call: TRBV28

cdr3_nt: TGTGCCTGGATTCAGGACAGGGGCGGAAATGAGCAGTTCTTC
cdr3_aa: CAWIQDRGGNEQFF
clone_size: .
j_call: TRBJ2-1
d_call: TRBD1
v_call: TRBV30

cdr3_nt: TGCAGCGTTGAAGCTAACACAGATACGCAGTATTTT
cdr3_aa: CSVEANTDTQYF
clone_size: .
j_call: TRBJ2-3
d_call: .
v_call: TRBV29-1

cdr3_nt: TGTGCCACCAGTGATCTCGGGGATTGGAATGAGCAGTTCTTC
cdr3_aa: CATSDLGDWNEQFF
clone_size: .
j_call: TRBJ2-1
d_call: .
v_call: TRBV24-1

cdr3_nt: TGTGCCAGCAATCTGGGGGCCCGAAACACTGAAGCTTTCTTT
cdr3_aa: CASNLGARNTEAFF
clone_size: .
j_call: TRBJ1-1
d_call: .
v_call: TRBV6-5

cdr3_nt: TGTGCCAGTAGGACTCGACAGGGAAGGAGCACTGAAGCTTTCTTT
cdr3_aa: CASRTRQGRSTEAFF
clone_size: .
j_call: TRBJ1-1
d_call: TRBD1
v_call: TRBV19

cdr3_nt: TGTGCCAGCGCGAGGGAGATCAATCAGCCCCAGCATTTT
cdr3_aa: CASAREINQPQHF
clone_size: .
j_call: TRBJ1-5
d_call: .
v_call: TRBV6-5

cdr3_nt: TGTGCCAGCAGCAATCAGGGGACTGAAGCTTTCTTT
cdr3_aa: CASSNQGTEAFF
clone_size: .
j_call: TRBJ1-1
d_call: .
v_call: TRBV9

cdr3_nt: TGTGCCAGCAGTGGGGGGACATTTGTCTCTGGGGCCAACGTCCTGACTTTC
cdr3_aa: CASSGGTFVSGANVLTF
clone_size: .
j_call: TRBJ2-6
d_call: .
v_call: TRBV6-1

cdr3_nt: TGTGCCAGCAGCCGGGACACAGGCAATCAGCCCCAGCATTTT
cdr3_aa: CASSRDTGNQPQHF
clone_size: few
j_call: TRBJ1-5
d_call: .
v_call: TRBV2

cdr3_nt: TGTGCCAGTAGTCCATCAGGGGTGGTTGGGGATGAGCAGTTCTTC
cdr3_aa: CASSPSGVVGDEQFF
clone_size: once
j_call: TRBJ2-1
d_call: .
v_call: TRBV19

cdr3_nt: TGTGCCAGCAGCGGGGGACAGGGGGAGAACTACTGGGCAAACACCATATATTTT
cdr3_aa: CASSGGQGENYWANTIYF
clone_size: .
j_call: TRBJ1-3
d_call: TRBD1
v_call: TRBV9

cdr3_nt: TGTGCCAGCAGTTTATCGGTCCCAGGGAATGAGCAGTTCTTC
cdr3_aa: CASSLSVPGNEQFF
clone_size: .
j_call: TRBJ2-1
d_call: .
v_call: TRBV27

cdr3_nt: TGTGCCAGCAGCTTAGTATCCGTGGGACAGGGCCATGAAAAACTGTTTTTT
cdr3_aa: CASSLVSVGQGHEKLFF
clone_size: .
j_call: TRBJ1-4
d_call: TRBD1
v_call: TRBV11-3

cdr3_nt: TGCGCCAGCACACGCTTCGGGGTTACGCAGTATTTT
cdr3_aa: CASTRFGVTQYF
clone_size: .
j_call: TRBJ2-3
d_call: .
v_call: TRBV5-1

cdr3_nt: TGTGCCAGCAGCGTGGGACAACAAGAGACCCAGTACTTC
cdr3_aa: CASSVGQQETQYF
clone_size: once
j_call: TRBJ2-5
d_call: .
v_call: TRBV7-9

cdr3_nt: TGTGCCATCGGGCGGGAGGGAGCCGGGGAGCTGTTTTTT
cdr3_aa: CAIGREGAGELFF
clone_size: .
j_call: TRBJ2-2
d_call: TRBD2
v_call: TRBV10-3

cdr3_nt: TGTGCTAGTGGTTTGGCACCGGGACAGGGACCCGGGGAGCTGTTTTTT
cdr3_aa: CASGLAPGQGPGELFF
clone_size: .
j_call: TRBJ2-2
d_call: TRBD1
v_call: TRBV12-5

cdr3_nt: TGCGCCAGCAGCCAAGGAGGGGGGACAGGGGGATTGGAGACCCAGTACTTC
cdr3_aa: CASSQGGGTGGLETQYF
clone_size: .
j_call: TRBJ2-5
d_call: TRBD1
v_call: TRBV4-3

cdr3_nt: TGTGCCAGCAGCAAGCTCCGGGACAGGATTAACCACGAGCAGTACTTC
cdr3_aa: CASSKLRDRINHEQYF
clone_size: .
j_call: TRBJ2-7
d_call: TRBD1
v_call: TRBV11-2

cdr3_nt: TGTGCCAGCAGTCGTTTCGGTTCCGGGGAAAAACTGTTTTTT
cdr3_aa: CASSRFGSGEKLFF
clone_size: .
j_call: TRBJ1-4
d_call: .
v_call: TRBV27

cdr3_nt: TGTGCCTGGGCTCCGGGACACTTCAACACTGAAGCTTTCTTT
cdr3_aa: CAWAPGHFNTEAFF
clone_size: once
j_call: TRBJ1-1
d_call: .
v_call: TRBV30

cdr3_nt: TGTGCCAGCAGCGTAGGAATGGTGCGAAGGGGCCCAGCTAACTATGGCTACACCTTC
cdr3_aa: CASSVGMVRRGPANYGYTF
clone_size: few
j_call: TRBJ1-2
d_call: .
v_call: TRBV9

cdr3_nt: TGTGCCAGCAGTCCCCAGGGGGTCGGATACACTGAAGCTTTCTTT
cdr3_aa: CASSPQGVGYTEAFF
clone_size: few
j_call: TRBJ1-1
d_call: TRBD1
v_call: TRBV6-4

cdr3_nt: TGTGCCAGCCGATCCCGCGGGGGGGCGGGCACAGATACGCAGTATTTT
cdr3_aa: CASRSRGGAGTDTQYF
clone_size: .
j_call: TRBJ2-3
d_call: TRBD2
v_call: TRBV7-8

cdr3_nt: TGTGCCAGCAGCTTAGATACGTCTAGTGACGGAGACGAGCAGTTCTTC
cdr3_aa: CASSLDTSSDGDEQFF
clone_size: few
j_call: TRBJ2-1
d_call: .
v_call: TRBV11-2

cdr3_nt: TGTGCCAGCAGCGCGGGAGGGGGGTATAATTCACCCCTCCACTTT
cdr3_aa: CASSAGGGYNSPLHF
clone_size: .
j_call: TRBJ1-6
d_call: .
v_call: TRBV28